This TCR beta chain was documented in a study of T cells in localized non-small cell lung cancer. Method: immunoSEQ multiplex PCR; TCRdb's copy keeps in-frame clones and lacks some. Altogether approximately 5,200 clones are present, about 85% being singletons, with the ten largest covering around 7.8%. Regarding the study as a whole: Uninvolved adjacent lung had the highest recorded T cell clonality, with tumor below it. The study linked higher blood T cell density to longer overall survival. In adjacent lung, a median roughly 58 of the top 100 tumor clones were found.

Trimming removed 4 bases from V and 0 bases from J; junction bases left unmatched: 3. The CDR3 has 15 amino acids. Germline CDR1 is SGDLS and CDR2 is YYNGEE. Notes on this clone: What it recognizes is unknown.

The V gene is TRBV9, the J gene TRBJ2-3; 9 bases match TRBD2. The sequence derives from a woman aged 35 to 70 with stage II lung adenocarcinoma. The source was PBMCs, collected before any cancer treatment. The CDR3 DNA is TGTGCCAGCAGCTCCGGGACTAGCAGCACAGATACGCAGTATTTT. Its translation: CASSSGTSSTDTQYF. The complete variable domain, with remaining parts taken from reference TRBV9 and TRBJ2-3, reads DSGVTQTPKHLITATGQRVTLRCSPRSGDLSVYWYQQSLDQGLQFLIQYYNGEERAKGNILERFSAQQFPDLHSELNLSSLELGDSALYFCASSSGTSSTDTQYFGPGTRLTVL.